One sample yielded the 4 T cell receptor beta chains listed below, sequenced in a study of Ad26.COV2.S vaccination and SARS-CoV-2 variants. Using immunoSEQ multiplex PCR, the repertoire was profiled, and TCRdb retains in-frame clones only, with some absent. The sample lists about 460,000 clones; roughly 87% were seen once. Noted treatment: 15 to 20 received Ad26.COV2.S at low or high dose, single or two shots; several received placebo; per-sample allocation not given. The study sampled participants on day 63 after the first vaccine or placebo injection. The sequenced sample was peripheral blood, obtained in a trial of Ad26.COV2.S vaccine versus placebo. These receptors were obtained from a person aged 18-65 years who received the Ad26.COV2.S COVID-19 vaccine or a placebo.

The chain is built from TRBV15 and TRBJ2-2; D is ambiguous. Germline-derived CDR1 and CDR2 are LNHNV and YYDKDF (reference sequence). The V end lost 1 base, the J end lost 2 bases, and 26 bases lay between the germline ends. The CDR3 extends over 21 amino acids. The CDR3 spells CATSRAFSPYTQPPNTGELFF. CDR3 in DNA: TGTGCCACCAGCAGAGCCTTTTCCCCCTACACTCAACCGCCTAACACCGGGGAGCTGTTTTTT.

In the case of this clone: Other DNA sequences in this sample translate to the same CDR3. V and J are TRBV29-1 and TRBJ2-7, with D perhaps TRBD1 (6 bases). The germline V gene has CDR1 SQVTM and CDR2 ANQGSEA. V lost 3 bases and J 2 bases, leaving 8 bases between the germline ends. This CDR3 contains 12 residues. For the CDR3, the DNA is TGCAGCGTTGAGGACAGACCCTACGAGCAGTACTTC. This gives the protein CSVEDRPYEQYF.

The chain employs TRBV27 and TRBJ2-6; D is ambiguous. Germline loops: CDR1 MNHEY, CDR2 SMNVEV (reference sequence). This CDR3 spans 15 amino acids. The V gene lost 10 bases and the J gene lost 0 bases, with 13 bases spanning the gap. The CDR3 sequence is CATSKSGSGANVLTF. The CDR3 region has the DNA TGTGCCACCTCGAAAAGTGGCTCTGGGGCCAACGTCCTGACTTTC.

V usage is TRBV6-6 and J usage is TRBJ2-4; 7 nucleotides line up with TRBD1. The CDR3 totals 13 residues. Germline V lookup: CDR1 MNHNY, CDR2 SVGAGI (reference sequence). The V segment lost 6 bases and the J segment 7 bases; nucleotides outside the gene matches: 6. The CDR3 DNA reads TGTGCCAGCAGGGCCGGACAGGTTAACATTCAGTACTTC. Amino acids: CASRAGQVNIQYF.